This T cell receptor beta chain was captured by sequencing in a study of shared clonotypes between healthy human individuals. Sorted-subset replicate PCR reactions were performed with approximately 200 ng DNA, corresponding to about 32,000 T cell genomes. Measured with immunoSEQ multiplex PCR; TCRdb has only the in-frame clones, and not every one. This sample carries some 2,400,000 clones, 95% of them seen once, and the ten largest clones take around 0.13%. The germline gives CDR1 LNHDA, CDR2 SQIVND (reference sequence). The length of the CDR3 is 14 residues. Unmatched junction bases numbered 3, after V lost 2 bases and J lost 4 bases.

The chain carries TRBV19 and TRBJ1-1; 8 bases map to TRBD1. Sequences were obtained from naive CD4+ T cells sorted from blood. The subset was: CD45RA+ positively selected. The TCR originated in a man between 18 and 35 years old in good health. The CDR3 sequence is CASSIQGAPTEAFF. The CDR3 DNA reads as TGTGCCAGTAGTATACAGGGGGCGCCCACTGAAGCTTTCTTT.